This T cell receptor beta chain was retrieved from a study of cytomegalovirus exposure and HLA in healthy donors. Assay: immunoSEQ multiplex PCR; the TCRdb copy retains only in-frame clones and omits some. The sample gives some 240,000 clones, approximately 83% of which show up once; around 1.3% is in the top ten. Sequenced sample: PBMCs. This receptor was taken from a woman under 40 in good health and CMV-seropositive.

CDR3 DNA sequence: TGTGCCAGCAGCTCATGGACTAGCGGTTCCTACGAGCAGTACTTC. It codes for CASSSWTSGSYEQYF. V is TRBV7-2 and J is TRBJ2-7; 10 bases agree with TRBD2. The CDR3 is made up of 15 amino acids. The germline gives CDR1 SGHTA, CDR2 FQGNSA. V gave up 4 bases and J gave up 1 base; unmatched junction bases: 4.